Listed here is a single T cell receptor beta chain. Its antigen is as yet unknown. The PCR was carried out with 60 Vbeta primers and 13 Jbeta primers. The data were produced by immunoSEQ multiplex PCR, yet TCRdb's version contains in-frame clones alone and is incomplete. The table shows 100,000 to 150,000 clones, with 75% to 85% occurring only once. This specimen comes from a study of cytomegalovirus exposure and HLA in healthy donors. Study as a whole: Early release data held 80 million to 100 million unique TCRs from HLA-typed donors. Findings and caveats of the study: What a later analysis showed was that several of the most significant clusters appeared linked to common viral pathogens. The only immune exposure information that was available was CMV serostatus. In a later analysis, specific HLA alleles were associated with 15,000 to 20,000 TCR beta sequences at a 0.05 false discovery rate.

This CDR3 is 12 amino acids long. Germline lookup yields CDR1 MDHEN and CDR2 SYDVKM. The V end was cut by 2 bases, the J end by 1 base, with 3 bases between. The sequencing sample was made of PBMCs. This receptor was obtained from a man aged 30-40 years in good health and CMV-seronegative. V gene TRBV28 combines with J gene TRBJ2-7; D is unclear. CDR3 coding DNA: TGTGCCAGCAGTTTACAGTCCTACGAGCAGTACTTC. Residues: CASSLQSYEQYF.